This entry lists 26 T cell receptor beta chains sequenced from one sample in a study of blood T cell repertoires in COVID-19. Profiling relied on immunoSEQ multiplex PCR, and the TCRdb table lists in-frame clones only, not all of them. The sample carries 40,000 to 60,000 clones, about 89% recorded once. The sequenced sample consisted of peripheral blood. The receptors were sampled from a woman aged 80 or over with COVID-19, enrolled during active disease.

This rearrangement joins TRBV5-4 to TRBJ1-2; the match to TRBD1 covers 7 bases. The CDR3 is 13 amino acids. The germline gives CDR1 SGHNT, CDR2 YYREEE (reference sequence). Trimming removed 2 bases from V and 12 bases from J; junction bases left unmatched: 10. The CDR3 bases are TGTGCCAGCAGCTTCCGGGACAGTCTGGGGAACACCTTC. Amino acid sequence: CASSFRDSLGNTF. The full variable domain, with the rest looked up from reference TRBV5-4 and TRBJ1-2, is ETGVTQSPTHLIKTRGQQVTLRCSSQSGHNTVSWYQQALGQGPQFIFQYYREEENGRGNFPPRFSGLQFPNYSSELNVNALELDDSALYLCASSFRDSLGNTFGSGTRLTVV.

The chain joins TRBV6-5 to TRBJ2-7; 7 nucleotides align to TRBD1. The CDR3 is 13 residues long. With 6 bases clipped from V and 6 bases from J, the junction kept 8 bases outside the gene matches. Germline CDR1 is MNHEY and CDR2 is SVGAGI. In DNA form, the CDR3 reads TGTGCCAGCAGCCTGACAGGGTCTCTCGAGCAGTACTTC. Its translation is CASSLTGSLEQYF.

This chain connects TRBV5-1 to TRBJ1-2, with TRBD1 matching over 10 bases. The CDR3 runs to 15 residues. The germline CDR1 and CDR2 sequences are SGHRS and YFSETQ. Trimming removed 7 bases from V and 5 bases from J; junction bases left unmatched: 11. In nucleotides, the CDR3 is TGCGCCAGCGACGCCGGGACAGGGGTTTCTTATGGCTACACCTTC. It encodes CASDAGTGVSYGYTF.

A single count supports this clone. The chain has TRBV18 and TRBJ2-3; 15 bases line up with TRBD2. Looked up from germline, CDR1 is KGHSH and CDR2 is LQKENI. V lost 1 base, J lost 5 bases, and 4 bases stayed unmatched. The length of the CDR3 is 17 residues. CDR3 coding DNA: TGTGCCAGCTCACCACGGACTAGCGGGGGGGAAAAAGATACGCAGTATTTT. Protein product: CASSPRTSGGEKDTQYF.

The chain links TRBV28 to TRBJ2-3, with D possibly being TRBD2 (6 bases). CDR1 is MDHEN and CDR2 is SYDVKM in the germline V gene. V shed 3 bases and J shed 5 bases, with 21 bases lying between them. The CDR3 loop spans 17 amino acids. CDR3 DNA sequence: TGTGCCAGCAGTTTTATCTCAACTAGCCATAAGAGAGATACGCAGTATTTT. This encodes CASSFISTSHKRDTQYF. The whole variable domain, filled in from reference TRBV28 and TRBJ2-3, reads DVKVTQSSRYLVKRTGEKVFLECVQDMDHENMFWYRQDPGLGLRLIYFSYDVKMKEKGDIPEGYSVSREKKERFSLILESASTNQTSMYLCASSFISTSHKRDTQYFGPGTRLTVL.

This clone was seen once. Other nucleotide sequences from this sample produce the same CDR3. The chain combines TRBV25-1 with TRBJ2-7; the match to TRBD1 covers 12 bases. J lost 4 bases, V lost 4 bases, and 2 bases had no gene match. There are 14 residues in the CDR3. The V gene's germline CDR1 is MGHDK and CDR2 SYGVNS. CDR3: CASSGGQGAYEQYF. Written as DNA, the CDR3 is TGTGCCAGCAGTGGGGGACAGGGGGCATACGAGCAGTACTTC.

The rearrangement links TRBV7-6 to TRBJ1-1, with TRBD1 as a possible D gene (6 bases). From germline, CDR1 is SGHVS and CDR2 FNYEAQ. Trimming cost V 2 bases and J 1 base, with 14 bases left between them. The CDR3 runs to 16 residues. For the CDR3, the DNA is TGTGCCAGCAGCTTAAGAGTTGGCAGGGGGAACACTGAAGCTTTCTTT. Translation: CASSLRVGRGNTEAFF.

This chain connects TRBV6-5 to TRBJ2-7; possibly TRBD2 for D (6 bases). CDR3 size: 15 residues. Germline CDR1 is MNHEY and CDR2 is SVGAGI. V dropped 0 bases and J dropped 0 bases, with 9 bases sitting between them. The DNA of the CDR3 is TGTGCCAGCAGTTACTCGAGTAGCGGCTCCTACGAGCAGTACTTC. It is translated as CASSYSSSGSYEQYF.

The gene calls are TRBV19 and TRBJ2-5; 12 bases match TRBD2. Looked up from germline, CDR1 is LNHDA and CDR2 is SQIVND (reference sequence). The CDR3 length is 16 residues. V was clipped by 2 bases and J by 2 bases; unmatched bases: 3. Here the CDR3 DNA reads TGTGCCAGTAGTATATTTCTAGCGGGAGGGCAAGAGACCCAGTACTTC. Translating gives CASSIFLAGGQETQYF.

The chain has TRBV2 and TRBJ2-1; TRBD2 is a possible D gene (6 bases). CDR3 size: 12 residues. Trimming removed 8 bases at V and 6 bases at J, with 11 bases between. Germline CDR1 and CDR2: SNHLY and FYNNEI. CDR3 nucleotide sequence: TGTGCCAGCCAGCGGGCCGGCAATGAGCAGTTCTTC. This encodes CASQRAGNEQFF.

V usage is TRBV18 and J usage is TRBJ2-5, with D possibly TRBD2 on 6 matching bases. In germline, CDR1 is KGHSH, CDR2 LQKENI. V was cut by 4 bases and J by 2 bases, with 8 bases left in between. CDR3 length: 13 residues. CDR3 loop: CASSLGLQETQYF. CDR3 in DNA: TGTGCCAGCTCACTTGGACTACAAGAGACCCAGTACTTC.

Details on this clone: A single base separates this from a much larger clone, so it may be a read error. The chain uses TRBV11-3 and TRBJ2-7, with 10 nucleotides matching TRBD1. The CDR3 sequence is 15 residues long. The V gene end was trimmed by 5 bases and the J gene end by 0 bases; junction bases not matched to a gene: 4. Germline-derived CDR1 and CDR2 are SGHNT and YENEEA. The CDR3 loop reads CASSPRTGGSYEQYF. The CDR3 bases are TGTGCCAGCAGCCCTCGGACAGGGGGCTCCTACGAGCAGTACTTC.

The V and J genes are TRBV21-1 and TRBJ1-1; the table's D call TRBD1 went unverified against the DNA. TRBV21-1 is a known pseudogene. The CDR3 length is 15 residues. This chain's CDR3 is CASSPGPGVHTEAFF. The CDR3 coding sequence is TGTGCCAGCAGCCCTGGGCCAGGGGTCCACACTGAAGCTTTCTTT.

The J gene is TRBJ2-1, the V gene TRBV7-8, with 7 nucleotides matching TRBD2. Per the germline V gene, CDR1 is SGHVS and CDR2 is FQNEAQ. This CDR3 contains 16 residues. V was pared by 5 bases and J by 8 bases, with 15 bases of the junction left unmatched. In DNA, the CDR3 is TGTGCCAGCAGCGCCCTAGGGAGGGTGGGAATCGATGAGCAGTTCTTC. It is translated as CASSALGRVGIDEQFF.

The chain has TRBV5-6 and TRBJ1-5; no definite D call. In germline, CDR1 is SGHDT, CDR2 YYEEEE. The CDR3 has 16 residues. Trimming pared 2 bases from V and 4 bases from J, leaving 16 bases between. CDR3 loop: CASSFNGVLSNQPQHF. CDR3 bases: TGTGCCAGCAGCTTTAACGGGGTTTTGTCGAATCAGCCCCAGCATTTT.

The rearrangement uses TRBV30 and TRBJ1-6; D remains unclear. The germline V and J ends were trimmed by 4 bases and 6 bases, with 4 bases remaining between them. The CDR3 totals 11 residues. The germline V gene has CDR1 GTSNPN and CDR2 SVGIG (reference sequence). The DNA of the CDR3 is TGTGCCTGGATGAGTAATTCACCCCTCCACTTT. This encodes CAWMSNSPLHF.

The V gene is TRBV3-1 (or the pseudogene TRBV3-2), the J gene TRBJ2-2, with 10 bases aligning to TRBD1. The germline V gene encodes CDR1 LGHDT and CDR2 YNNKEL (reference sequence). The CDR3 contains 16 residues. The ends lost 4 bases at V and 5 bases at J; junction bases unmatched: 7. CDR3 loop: CASSPRDRGRTGELFF. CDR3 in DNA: TGTGCCAGCAGCCCTCGGGACAGGGGTAGGACCGGGGAGCTGTTTTTT.

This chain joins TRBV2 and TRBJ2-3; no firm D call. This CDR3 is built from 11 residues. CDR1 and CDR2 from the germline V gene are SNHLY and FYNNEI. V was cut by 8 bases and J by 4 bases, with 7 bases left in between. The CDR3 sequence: CASLFPDTQYF. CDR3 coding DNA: TGTGCCAGCCTTTTTCCAGATACGCAGTATTTT.

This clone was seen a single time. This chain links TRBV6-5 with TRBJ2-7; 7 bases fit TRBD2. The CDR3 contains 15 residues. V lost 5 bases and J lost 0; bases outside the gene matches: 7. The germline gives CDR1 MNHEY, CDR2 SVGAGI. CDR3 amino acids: CASSKPRTSSYEQYF. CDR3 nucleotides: TGTGCCAGCAGTAAGCCTCGGACTAGCTCCTACGAGCAGTACTTC.

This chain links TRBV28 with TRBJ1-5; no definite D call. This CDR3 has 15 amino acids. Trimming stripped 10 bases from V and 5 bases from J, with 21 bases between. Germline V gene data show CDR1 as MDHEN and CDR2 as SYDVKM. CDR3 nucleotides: TGTGCCACCGCCCCCCACCCCGAGGGAGATCAGCCCCAGCATTTT. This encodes CATAPHPEGDQPQHF.

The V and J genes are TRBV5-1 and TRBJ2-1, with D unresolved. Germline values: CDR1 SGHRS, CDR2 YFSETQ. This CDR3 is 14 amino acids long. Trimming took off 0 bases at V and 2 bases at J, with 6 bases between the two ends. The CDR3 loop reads CASSLAAPYNEQFF. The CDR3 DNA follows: TGCGCCAGCAGCTTGGCAGCGCCCTACAATGAGCAGTTCTTC.

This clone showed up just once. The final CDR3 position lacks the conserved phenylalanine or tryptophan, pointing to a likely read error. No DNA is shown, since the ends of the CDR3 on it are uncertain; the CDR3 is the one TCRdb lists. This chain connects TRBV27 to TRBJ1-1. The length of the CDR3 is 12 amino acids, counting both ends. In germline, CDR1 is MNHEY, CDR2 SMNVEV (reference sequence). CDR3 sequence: CASRPDQGGYPK.

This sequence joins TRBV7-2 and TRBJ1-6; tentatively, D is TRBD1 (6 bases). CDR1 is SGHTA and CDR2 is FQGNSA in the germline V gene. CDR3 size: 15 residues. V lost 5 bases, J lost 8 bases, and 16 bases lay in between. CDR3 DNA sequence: TGTGCCAGCAGCCCCTACCAGGGGCGGTATTCACCCCTCCACTTT. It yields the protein CASSPYQGRYSPLHF.

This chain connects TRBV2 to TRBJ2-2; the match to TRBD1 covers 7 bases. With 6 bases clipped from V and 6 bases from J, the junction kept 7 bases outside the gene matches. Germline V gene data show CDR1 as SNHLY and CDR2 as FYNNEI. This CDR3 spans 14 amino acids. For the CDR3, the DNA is TGTGCCAGCAGCGCTGACAGGGTGGCCGGGGAGCTGTTTTTT. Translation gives CASSADRVAGELFF.

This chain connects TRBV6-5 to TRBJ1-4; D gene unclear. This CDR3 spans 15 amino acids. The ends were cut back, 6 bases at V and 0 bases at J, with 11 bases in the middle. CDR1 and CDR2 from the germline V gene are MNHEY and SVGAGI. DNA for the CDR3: TGTGCCAGCAGACTGGGCCCCGCAACTAATGAAAAACTGTTTTTT. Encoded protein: CASRLGPATNEKLFF.

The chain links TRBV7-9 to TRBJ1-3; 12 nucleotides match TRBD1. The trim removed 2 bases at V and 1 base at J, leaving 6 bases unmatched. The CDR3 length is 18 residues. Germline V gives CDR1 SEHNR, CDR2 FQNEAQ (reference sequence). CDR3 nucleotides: TGTGCCAGCAGCTTATTTGGGACAGGGGGCCTTTCTGGAAACACCATATATTTT. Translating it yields CASSLFGTGGLSGNTIYF.